A single sample is the source of the 10 T cell receptor beta chains below, sequenced in a study of graft-versus-host responses after intestinal transplantation. TCRdb's copy holds only in-frame clones and misses some; the assay was immunoSEQ multiplex PCR. This table has around 20,000 clones, about 45% appearing once. The specimen was alloreactive CD4+ T cells from a mixed lymphocyte reaction culture, collected before intestinal transplant. Subset in this sample: CFSE-low proliferating T cells sorted from roughly six-day pre-transplant mixed lymphocyte reaction (GvH or HvG direction). Every receptor here comes from a human patient who received an intestinal transplant.

This rearrangement joins TRBV6-6 to TRBJ1-5, with TRBD1 as a possible D gene (5 bases). The CDR3 is made up of 16 amino acids. Germline values: CDR1 MNHNY, CDR2 SVGAGI (reference sequence). Trimming pared 2 bases from V and 1 base from J, leaving 12 bases between. The CDR3 DNA reads TGTGCCAGCAGTTACGTTTCGGGGGTAAGCAATCAGCCCCAGCATTTT. As protein: CASSYVSGVSNQPQHF.

The chain has TRBV6-6 and TRBJ1-1, with unresolved D. Germline loops: CDR1 MNHNY, CDR2 SVGAGI (reference sequence). This CDR3 contains 14 residues. Trimming left V 4 bases short and J 1 base short, with 10 bases between. Here the CDR3 reads CASSSPGANTEAFF. The DNA of the CDR3 is TGTGCCAGCAGTTCCCCGGGAGCGAACACTGAAGCTTTCTTT.

This chain joins TRBV12-5 and TRBJ1-1; unclear D gene. The CDR3 has 14 residues. Trimming shortened V by 2 bases and J by 3 bases, and 10 bases separated the two germline ends. The germline V gene encodes CDR1 LGHNT and CDR2 FRNRAP. The CDR3 protein is CASGLPPHDTEAFF. Here the CDR3 DNA reads TGTGCTAGTGGTTTGCCCCCCCATGACACTGAAGCTTTCTTT. Supplemented by reference TRBV12-5 and TRBJ1-1, the full variable domain reads DARVTQTPRHKVTEMGQEVTMRCQPILGHNTVFWYRQTMMQGLELLAYFRNRAPLDDSGMPKDRFSAEMPDATLATLKIQPSEPRDSAVYFCASGLPPHDTEAFFGQGTRLTVV.

This clone appeared a few times. The gene calls are TRBV28 and TRBJ2-7; possible D gene TRBD2, 6 bases. The CDR3 consists of 18 residues. Germline assignment: CDR1 MDHEN and CDR2 SYDVKM. V dropped 5 bases and J dropped 0 bases, with 23 bases sitting between them. CDR3: CASSGTGEHSRYSYEQYF. The CDR3 region has the DNA TGTGCCAGCAGTGGTACGGGAGAACACTCAAGGTACTCCTACGAGCAGTACTTC.

This clone was counted only a few times. The J gene is TRBJ2-1, the V gene TRBV7-3; 9 bases map to TRBD2. Germline CDR1 SGHTA, CDR2 FQGTGA. The CDR3 sequence is 15 residues long. Trimming took 2 bases from V and 3 from J; bases not matched to a gene: 2. The CDR3: CASSLAAGGYNEQFF. Here the CDR3 DNA reads TGTGCCAGCAGCTTAGCAGCGGGGGGCTACAATGAGCAGTTCTTC.

This rearrangement joins TRBV25-1 to TRBJ2-2; 9 nucleotides align to TRBD1. This CDR3 comprises 15 residues. CDR1 and CDR2 from the germline V gene are MGHDK and SYGVNS. V lost 4 bases, J lost 4 bases, and 4 bases stayed unmatched. CDR3 DNA: TGTGCCAGCAGTGGCGACAGGGGGAGCACCGGGGAGCTGTTTTTT. Its translation is CASSGDRGSTGELFF.

This chain uses TRBV7-2 with TRBJ1-2, with D tentatively TRBD1 (5 bases). The CDR3 is 13 amino acids. Trimming removed 2 bases at V and 8 bases at J, with 12 bases between. Germline values: CDR1 SGHTA, CDR2 FQGNSA. CDR3 DNA: TGTGCCAGCAGCTTATTGGCAGGGTTGGGCTACACCTTC. As protein: CASSLLAGLGYTF. Filled out from reference TRBV7-2 and TRBJ1-2, the complete variable domain reads GAGVSQSPSNKVTEKGKDVELRCDPISGHTALYWYRQSLGQGLEFLIYFQGNSAPDKSGLPSDRFSAERTGGSVSTLTIQRTQQEDSAVYLCASSLLAGLGYTFGSGTRLTVV.

The CDR3 region has the DNA TGCGCCAGCAGCTTGGGTGGGAGGAGCTCCTACGAGCAGTACTTC. Translated: CASSLGGRSSYEQYF. The chain uses TRBV5-1 and TRBJ2-7; a possible D gene is TRBD2 (6 bases). The V gene's germline CDR1 is SGHRS and CDR2 YFSETQ. V lost 0 bases to trimming and J lost 0 bases, with 10 bases between them. The length of the CDR3 is 15 residues.

The CDR3 DNA follows: TGTGCCAGCAGTATAACCCCCCAACCGCGGGGGGTCACAGATACGCAGTATTTT. It is translated as CASSITPQPRGVTDTQYF. The J gene is TRBJ2-3, the V gene TRBV27; TRBD2 matches at 8 bases. CDR1 MNHEY and CDR2 SMNVEV come from the germline V gene (reference sequence). The CDR3 is 18 amino acids. The V segment lost 5 bases and the J segment 2 bases; nucleotides outside the gene matches: 15.

This chain uses TRBV5-1 with TRBJ2-6; D gene ambiguous. The germline V gene encodes CDR1 SGHRS and CDR2 YFSETQ. CDR3 length: 16 residues. V lost 1 base and J 4 bases, leaving 12 bases between the germline ends. CDR3 loop: CASSLNPGSGANVLTF. The CDR3 nucleotides are TGCGCCAGCAGCTTGAACCCCGGTTCGGGGGCCAACGTCCTGACTTTC.